The 6 T cell receptor beta chains in this list originate from one sample, sequenced in a study of cytomegalovirus exposure and HLA in healthy donors. It was with 60 Vbeta and 13 Jbeta primers that the PCR ran. The data were produced by immunoSEQ multiplex PCR, yet TCRdb's version contains in-frame clones alone and is incomplete. The sample holds 150,000 to 200,000 clones. Specimen: PBMCs. The receptors derive from a woman younger than 30 in good health and CMV-seropositive.

V is TRBV5-4 and J is TRBJ1-1; 8 positions match TRBD1. The CDR3 covers 15 residues. V was pared by 2 bases and J by 2 bases, with 5 bases of the junction left unmatched. The germline gives CDR1 SGHNT, CDR2 YYREEE (reference sequence). CDR3 amino acids: CASSFSGTGNTEAFF. In nucleotides, the CDR3 is TGTGCCAGCAGCTTCTCCGGGACAGGTAACACTGAAGCTTTCTTT.

The CDR3 protein is CASSSGTRQETQYF. DNA for the CDR3: TGTGCCAGCAGCTCCGGGACTCGACAAGAGACCCAGTACTTC. The chain combines TRBV7-3 with TRBJ2-5; TRBD2 is a possible D gene (6 bases). There are 14 residues in the CDR3. V was clipped by 4 bases and J by 2 bases, with 11 bases between them. CDR1 is SGHTA and CDR2 is FQGTGA in the germline V gene.

The chain carries TRBV19 and TRBJ2-1, with TRBD1 identical over 9 bases. The V and J ends lost 4 bases and 7 bases, in that order; junction bases with no gene match: 8. This CDR3 is built from 15 residues. The germline V gene has CDR1 LNHDA and CDR2 SQIVND (reference sequence). This chain's CDR3 is CASSTPTGGRNEQFF. CDR3 nucleotides: TGTGCCAGTAGTACCCCGACAGGGGGTAGGAATGAGCAGTTCTTC.

The gene calls are TRBV7-8 and TRBJ2-1; 15 positions match TRBD2. The CDR3 is 19 amino acids. J was trimmed by 4 bases and V by 5 bases; bases with no gene match: 12. Germline V gives CDR1 SGHVS, CDR2 FQNEAQ. The CDR3 is CASSQGLAGGLLGYNEQFF. Written as DNA, the CDR3 is TGTGCCAGCAGCCAGGGACTAGCGGGGGGCCTCTTAGGATACAATGAGCAGTTCTTC.

V gene TRBV7-3 combines with J gene TRBJ2-3; D is possibly TRBD2 (7 bases). CDR1 is SGHTA, CDR2 FQGTGA, per germline. V dropped 4 bases and J dropped 6 bases, with 14 bases sitting between them. The length of the CDR3 is 14 residues. The CDR3 is CASSYGGLMDTQYF. CDR3 nucleotide sequence: TGTGCCAGCAGCTACGGGGGGCTTATGGATACGCAGTATTTT.

The rearrangement uses TRBV21-1 and TRBJ1-1; the listed D gene, TRBD1, was not tested against the DNA. TRBV21-1 is listed as a pseudogene. This CDR3 contains 15 residues. Here the CDR3 reads CASSKAKQLLTEAFF. The CDR3 DNA reads as TGTGCCAGCAGCAAAGCGAAACAGCTTCTCACTGAAGCTTTCTTT.